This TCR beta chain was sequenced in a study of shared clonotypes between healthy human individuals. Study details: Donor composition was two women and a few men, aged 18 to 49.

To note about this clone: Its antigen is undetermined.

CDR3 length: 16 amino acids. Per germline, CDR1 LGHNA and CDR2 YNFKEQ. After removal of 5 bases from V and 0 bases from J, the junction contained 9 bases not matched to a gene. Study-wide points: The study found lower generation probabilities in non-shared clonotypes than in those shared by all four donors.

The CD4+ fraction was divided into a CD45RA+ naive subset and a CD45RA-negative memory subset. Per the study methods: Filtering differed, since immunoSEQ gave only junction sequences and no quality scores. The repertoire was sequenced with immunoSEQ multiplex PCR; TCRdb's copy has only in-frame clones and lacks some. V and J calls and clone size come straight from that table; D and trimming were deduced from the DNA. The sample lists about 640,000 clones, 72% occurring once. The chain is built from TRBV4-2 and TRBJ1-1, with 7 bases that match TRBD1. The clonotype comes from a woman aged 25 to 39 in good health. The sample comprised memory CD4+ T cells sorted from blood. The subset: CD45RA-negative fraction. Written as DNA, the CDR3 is TGTGCCAGCAGCTTGCTGGGCAGGGGGTTGAACACTGAAGCTTTCTTT. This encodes CASSLLGRGLNTEAFF.